Below are 24 T cell receptor beta chains sequenced from a single sample in a study of cytomegalovirus exposure and HLA in healthy donors (dated by TCRdb to the late 2010s). The receptor library was made with the immunoSEQ multiplex PCR assay. For the multiplex PCR, a mixture combining 60 forward primers for TCR Vbeta segments and 13 reverse primers for TCR Jbeta segments was used. The source is immuneACCESS, and TCRdb retained only in-frame sequences with V and J called. Part of the clones is not carried over; for the studies checked, unresolved V genes explain less than half of this, and the remainder is unexplained. This sample's table carries 100,000 to 150,000 clones. Together, the top ten hold approximately 1.7% of the sample. Input material: PBMCs. These receptors were collected from a woman in her 40s in good health and CMV-seropositive.

The chain carries TRBV6-1 and TRBJ2-2; TRBD2 matches at 9 bases. Germline CDR1 is MNHNS and CDR2 is SASEGT. CDR3 length: 17 amino acids. The V and J ends lost 4 bases and 0 bases, in that order; junction bases with no gene match: 6. CDR3 protein: CASSGTLAGANTGELFF. Here the CDR3 DNA reads TGTGCCAGCAGTGGTACACTAGCGGGTGCGAACACCGGGGAGCTGTTTTTT.

Details on this clone: Other DNA sequences in this specimen translate into the identical CDR3. The chain carries TRBV9 and TRBJ2-2, with 8 bases identical to TRBD2. The CDR3 is 16 amino acids. Germline CDR1 and CDR2: SGDLS and YYNGEE. V trimming: 2 bases; J trimming: 2 bases; junction bases outside the gene matches: 5. The CDR3 protein is CASSVAGGGNTGELFF. In nucleotides, the CDR3 is TGTGCCAGCAGCGTGGCGGGAGGAGGAAACACCGGGGAGCTGTTTTTT.

The genes are TRBV27 and TRBJ2-7; maybe TRBD2 (6 bases). CDR1 MNHEY and CDR2 SMNVEV come from the germline V gene (reference sequence). This CDR3 has 14 amino acids. V lost 5 bases and J 2 bases, leaving 13 bases between the germline ends. The CDR3 sequence: CASSTNRLAYEQYF. As DNA, the CDR3 is TGTGCCAGCAGTACCAACCGACTAGCCTACGAGCAGTACTTC.

The chain links TRBV28 to TRBJ2-5; D is perhaps TRBD1 (6 bases). Germline-derived CDR1 and CDR2 are MDHEN and SYDVKM. Deletions cut 3 bases from V and 5 bases from J, with 16 bases between. The CDR3 extends over 15 amino acids. In nucleotides, the CDR3 is TGTGCCAGCAGTTTTGGGACACCGGCCATGGAGACCCAGTACTTC. Amino acid sequence: CASSFGTPAMETQYF.

The chain employs TRBV5-3 and TRBJ2-7, with 8 bases identical to TRBD2. TRBV5-3 is an ORF, and what it does is uncertain. J was trimmed by 1 base and V by 1 base; bases with no gene match: 13. The CDR3 is 18 residues long. Here the CDR3 DNA reads TGTGCCAGAAGCTTGAGGCTAGCGGGTAAAACCTCTTCCTACGAGCAGTACTTC. It translates to CARSLRLAGKTSSYEQYF.

The rearrangement links TRBV27 to TRBJ2-2; 12 nucleotides align to TRBD2. Germline CDR1 MNHEY, CDR2 SMNVEV (reference sequence). The CDR3 is 18 amino acids. Germline trimming cut 6 bases from V and 5 bases from J; bases unmatched to any gene: 13. The CDR3 nucleotides read TGTGCCAGCAGCATACTAGCGGGAGGTCTCCAGGGTACCGGGGAGCTGTTTTTT. Encoded protein: CASSILAGGLQGTGELFF.

The chain employs TRBV5-1 and TRBJ2-2, with D possibly matching TRBD1 (6 bases). The length of the CDR3 is 14 residues. Germline-derived CDR1 and CDR2 are SGHRS and YFSETQ. V dropped 7 bases and J dropped 0 bases, with 10 bases sitting between them. CDR3 in amino acids: CASLQGSNTGELFF. CDR3 bases: TGCGCCAGCCTACAGGGTTCGAACACCGGGGAGCTGTTTTTT.

The rearrangement uses TRBV6-1 and TRBJ2-2; 9 positions match TRBD2. Germline CDR1 is MNHNS and CDR2 is SASEGT. V dropped 4 bases and J dropped 2; count of bases not matched to a gene: 5. The CDR3 is 16 residues long. DNA of the CDR3: TGTGCCAGCAGTGGCTTAGCGGGGGTTAACACCGGGGAGCTGTTTTTT. It codes for CASSGLAGVNTGELFF.

As to this clone: One end of the junction does not line up with germline, which may come from a read error. CDR3 amino acids: CAGRATGGGYEQYF. The CDR3 DNA is TGTGCCGGCAGAGCGACAGGGGGCGGTTACGAGCAGTACTTC. V and J are TRBV25-1 and TRBJ2-7; 10 bases match TRBD1. The CDR3 totals 14 residues. Germline V gene data show CDR1 as MGHDK and CDR2 as SYGVNS.

V and J are TRBV19 and TRBJ1-2; no clear D gene. CDR1 and CDR2 (germline): LNHDA, SQIVND (reference sequence). Trimming stripped 1 base from V and 8 bases from J, with 14 bases between. The CDR3 is 14 residues long. The CDR3 region has the DNA TGTGCCAGTAGTATAGGGACCTTACTAGACGGCTACACCTTC. It encodes CASSIGTLLDGYTF.

V usage is TRBV5-1 and J usage is TRBJ1-1; 9 nucleotides match TRBD1. Germline V gene data show CDR1 as SGHRS and CDR2 as YFSETQ. The J segment lost 3 bases and the V segment lost 4 bases, leaving 4 bases of the junction unmatched. This CDR3 has 14 amino acids. The CDR3 DNA reads TGCGCCAGCAGCCGAGACAGGGGGGACACTGAAGCTTTCTTT. It translates to CASSRDRGDTEAFF.

V gene TRBV6-5 combines with J gene TRBJ1-6; D call uncertain. Trimming took 0 bases from V and 7 from J, leaving 13 bases between them. Germline V gene data show CDR1 as MNHEY and CDR2 as SVGAGI. The CDR3 consists of 16 residues. The CDR3 DNA reads TGTGCCAGCAGTTACTCGGTCCCAGAAAACAATTCACCCCTCCACTTT. This sequence encodes CASSYSVPENNSPLHF.

The chain recombines TRBV27 with TRBJ1-2, with 9 nucleotides matching TRBD1. Trimming took 6 bases from V and 3 from J; bases not matched to a gene: 5. From germline, CDR1 is MNHEY and CDR2 SMNVEV (reference sequence). CDR3 length: 14 amino acids. CDR3 bases: TGTGCCAGCAGCCTGACAGGGGGATACTATGGCTACACCTTC. Protein product: CASSLTGGYYGYTF.

The chain joins TRBV6-1 to TRBJ1-5, with 8 bases that match TRBD1. CDR3 size: 17 residues. After removal of 1 base from V and 1 base from J, the junction contained 6 bases not matched to a gene. CDR1 is MNHNS, CDR2 SASEGT, per germline. CDR3 amino acids: CASSEGPGGASNQPQHF. The DNA for the CDR3 is TGTGCCAGCAGTGAAGGGCCAGGGGGCGCGAGCAATCAGCCCCAGCATTTT.

The CDR3 DNA is TGTGCCAGCAGTTTAAGGCAGGATTATTCACCCCTCCACTTT. Its protein product is CASSLRQDYSPLHF. V and J are TRBV27 and TRBJ1-6; D not certain. The CDR3 has 14 amino acids. Per germline, CDR1 MNHEY and CDR2 SMNVEV (reference sequence). Trimming took 2 bases from V and 8 from J, leaving 10 bases between them.

The V call is TRBV27, the J call TRBJ2-1; 7 nucleotides align to TRBD1. V shed 3 bases, J shed 3 bases, and the junction held 5 bases outside the gene matches. Germline V gene lookup returns CDR1 MNHEY and CDR2 SMNVEV (reference sequence). The CDR3 runs to 15 residues. This CDR3 reads CASSLDRNFYNEQFF. The CDR3 DNA follows: TGTGCCAGCAGTTTGGACAGGAATTTCTACAATGAGCAGTTCTTC.

The DNA for the CDR3 is TGTGCCAGCAGCTCGGCAGGGGACTACAATGAGCAGTTCTTC. Translated, it gives CASSSAGDYNEQFF. This chain joins TRBV5-4 and TRBJ2-1, with D perhaps TRBD1 (6 bases). The CDR3 contains 14 residues. The germline V and J ends were trimmed by 3 bases and 3 bases, with 10 bases remaining between them. Germline lookup yields CDR1 SGHNT and CDR2 YYREEE (reference sequence).

J is TRBJ2-1 and V is TRBV7-9, with TRBD2 as a possible D gene (6 bases). The V end lost 2 bases, the J end lost 2 bases, and 16 bases lay between the germline ends. CDR1 is SEHNR and CDR2 is FQNEAQ in the germline V gene (reference sequence). CDR3 length: 17 amino acids. The DNA for the CDR3 is TGTGCCAGCAGCTTACGTTTGGTGGAGGGGACCTACAATGAGCAGTTCTTC. It specifies CASSLRLVEGTYNEQFF. Looking up the rest from reference TRBV7-9 and TRBJ2-1 gives the full variable domain: DTGVSQNPRHKITKRGQNVTFRCDPISEHNRLYWYRQTLGQGPEFLTYFQNEAQLEKSRLLSDRFSAERPKGSFSTLEIQRTEQGDSAMYLCASSLRLVEGTYNEQFFGPGTRLTVL.

The chain links TRBV29-1 to TRBJ2-7; TRBD2 is a possible D gene (5 bases). The CDR3 has 12 residues. From germline, CDR1 is SQVTM and CDR2 ANQGSEA. The germline V and J ends were trimmed by 6 bases and 3 bases, with 12 bases remaining between them. The CDR3 spells CSVTPGDYEQYF. Here the CDR3 DNA reads TGCAGCGTGACCCCCGGGGACTACGAGCAGTACTTC.

The chain joins TRBV30 to TRBJ2-1, with a weak D call TRBD1 (6 bases). There are 12 residues in the CDR3. Germline V gives CDR1 GTSNPN, CDR2 SVGIG (reference sequence). Trimming shortened V by 4 bases and J by 5 bases, and 9 bases separated the two germline ends. CDR3: CAWNRGNNEQFF. The CDR3 bases are TGTGCCTGGAATAGGGGGAACAATGAGCAGTTCTTC.

J is TRBJ2-1 and V is TRBV11-2; 11 bases map to TRBD2. CDR3 length: 15 amino acids. Germline V gene lookup returns CDR1 SGHAT and CDR2 FQNNGV. With V trimmed by 3 bases and J by 6 bases, 4 bases remained unmatched. The CDR3 DNA is TGTGCCAGCAGCTTGGGGACTAGCGGTAGCAATGAGCAGTTCTTC. Amino acids: CASSLGTSGSNEQFF.

This chain joins TRBV13 and TRBJ2-3; TRBD1 aligns across 10 bases. The CDR3 loop spans 16 amino acids. Germline values: CDR1 PRHDT, CDR2 FYEKMQ (reference sequence). J gave up 2 bases and V 5 bases, and 7 bases lay outside the gene matches. CDR3: CASSPGTGDPTDTQYF. The DNA of the CDR3 is TGTGCCAGCAGCCCGGGGACAGGGGACCCCACAGATACGCAGTATTTT. Full variable domain (outside the CDR3, taken from reference TRBV13 and TRBJ2-3): AAGVIQSPRHLIKEKRETATLKCYPIPRHDTVYWYQQGPGQDPQFLISFYEKMQSDKGSIPDRFSAQQFSDYHSELNMSSLELGDSALYFCASSPGTGDPTDTQYFGPGTRLTVL.

The chain links TRBV5-1 to TRBJ2-7; TRBD1 matches 7 bases. The junction had 4 bases not matched to a gene; V was cut back by 4 bases and J by 0 bases. Per germline, CDR1 SGHRS and CDR2 YFSETQ. CDR3 length: 14 amino acids. The DNA of the CDR3 is TGCGCCAGCAGCCCGGGACAGTCCTCCTACGAGCAGTACTTC. Translation: CASSPGQSSYEQYF.

This chain connects TRBV6-6 to TRBJ2-1; 7 bases are shared with TRBD1. The ends lost 5 bases at V and 0 bases at J; junction bases unmatched: 4. The CDR3 extends over 15 amino acids. The germline V gene has CDR1 MNHNY and CDR2 SVGAGI (reference sequence). In DNA, the CDR3 is TGTGCCAGCAGTCGCGACAGGGACTCCTACAATGAGCAGTTCTTC. It codes for CASSRDRDSYNEQFF.